Each of the 29 T cell receptor beta chains below was sequenced from the same sample in a study of blood T cell repertoires in COVID-19. Clones were read by immunoSEQ multiplex PCR, and TCRdb kept only the in-frame ones, dropping some. This table has 200,000 to 300,000 clones, roughly 86% appearing once. The sequencing sample was made of peripheral blood. The receptors were sampled from a human donor in a cohort sampled during active COVID-19.

In regard to this clone: The junction does not match germline at one end; this may be a read error. This chain joins TRBV20-1 and TRBJ2-7, with 8 bases identical to TRBD1. CDR3 length: 11 residues. Germline CDR1 reads DFQATT; CDR2 reads SNEGSKA (reference sequence). This CDR3 is CSARGDRNWQF. The CDR3, as DNA: TGCAGTGCTAGAGGGGACAGGAATTGGCAATTC.

The chain is built from TRBV4-3 and TRBJ2-7; TRBD2 matches 7 bases. J was trimmed by 5 bases and V by 0 bases; bases with no gene match: 7. This CDR3 region has 15 residues. The germline CDR1 and CDR2 sequences are LGHNA and YSLEER. CDR3 DNA sequence: TGCGCCAGCAGCCAAGATGGGAGGGGCCGCAACGAGCAGTACTTC. As protein: CASSQDGRGRNEQYF.

The V call is TRBV12-3 or TRBV12-4, the J call TRBJ1-1; no firm D call. V lost 4 bases and J 4 bases, leaving 4 bases between the germline ends. The CDR3 contains 11 residues. This CDR3 is CASSSSTEAFF. CDR3 bases: TGTGCCAGCAGTTCGAGCACTGAAGCTTTCTTT.

The V and J genes are TRBV28 and TRBJ1-5, with a possible D match to TRBD1 (5 bases). The CDR3 runs to 13 residues. Trimming cost V 6 bases and J 7 bases, with 13 bases left between them. CDR1 MDHEN and CDR2 SYDVKM come from the germline V gene. CDR3 in DNA: TGTGCCAGCAGACCGCAGGGTAGGCAGCCCCAGCATTTT. As protein: CASRPQGRQPQHF.

The chain is built from TRBV27 and TRBJ2-7; TRBD2 agrees at 9 bases. V shed 5 bases, J shed 2 bases, and the junction held 4 bases outside the gene matches. The CDR3 length is 14 residues. CDR1 and CDR2 from the germline V gene are MNHEY and SMNVEV (reference sequence). CDR3 residues: CASSPLAGTYEQYF. CDR3 sequence (DNA): TGTGCCAGCAGTCCTCTAGCGGGGACCTACGAGCAGTACTTC.

The chain recombines TRBV6-5 with TRBJ1-2, with D unclear. V shed 0 bases and J shed 7 bases, with 12 bases lying between them. Germline-derived CDR1 and CDR2 are MNHEY and SVGAGI. The CDR3 length is 14 residues. CDR3 sequence (DNA): TGTGCCAGCAGTTACTCGTTTCAGACATCTGGCTACACCTTC. It translates to CASSYSFQTSGYTF.

This clone has a single count. The V call is TRBV9, the J call TRBJ2-5, with 10 bases aligning to TRBD2. After removal of 4 bases from V and 5 bases from J, the junction contained 11 bases not matched to a gene. This CDR3 region has 16 residues. CDR1 SGDLS and CDR2 YYNGEE come from the germline V gene. CDR3 sequence reads: CASSPRGLANGETQYF. In DNA, the CDR3 is TGTGCCAGCAGCCCCCGGGGACTAGCGAATGGGGAGACCCAGTACTTC.

The sample holds one count of this clone. CDR3 in amino acids: CASSLGLLRGHSPLHF. CDR3 DNA: TGTGCCAGCAGCTTAGGCCTTTTAAGAGGTCATTCACCCCTCCACTTT. The chain links TRBV7-9 to TRBJ1-6; D unresolved. With 1 base removed from V and 8 bases from J, the gap between germline ends came to 15 bases. The CDR3 is 16 residues long. Germline CDR1 SEHNR, CDR2 FQNEAQ (reference sequence).

The genes are TRBV7-9 and TRBJ2-7; 9 bases are a match to TRBD1. This CDR3 region has 15 residues. Per germline, CDR1 SEHNR and CDR2 FQNEAQ (reference sequence). V was clipped by 4 bases and J by 4 bases; unmatched bases: 8. The DNA for the CDR3 is TGTGCCAGCAGCTGGGGGGACAGGGACTCGTACGAGCAGTACTTC. This codes for CASSWGDRDSYEQYF. The whole variable domain, remainder taken from reference TRBV7-9 and TRBJ2-7, is DTGVSQNPRHKITKRGQNVTFRCDPISEHNRLYWYRQTLGQGPEFLTYFQNEAQLEKSRLLSDRFSAERPKGSFSTLEIQRTEQGDSAMYLCASSWGDRDSYEQYFGPGTRLTVT.

This chain connects TRBV28 to TRBJ1-2; 10 bases align to TRBD1. The ends lost 4 bases at V and 2 bases at J; junction bases unmatched: 13. This CDR3 is built from 18 residues. Germline loops: CDR1 MDHEN, CDR2 SYDVKM. The CDR3 DNA is TGTGCCAGCAGTTACCGGGACAGGGGTTTGGATGTGAACTATGGCTACACCTTC. This translates into CASSYRDRGLDVNYGYTF.

The chain combines TRBV7-9 with TRBJ2-7; D unclear. Germline CDR1 reads SEHNR; CDR2 reads FQNEAQ (reference sequence). The V gene lost 1 base and the J gene lost 1 base, with 8 bases spanning the gap. The CDR3 totals 14 residues. CDR3 loop: CASSLGGISYEQYF. For the CDR3, the DNA is TGTGCCAGCAGCTTAGGAGGCATTTCCTACGAGCAGTACTTC.

V is TRBV6-2 or TRBV6-3 and J is TRBJ2-1, with D tentatively TRBD2 (6 bases). Germline values: CDR1 MNHEY, CDR2 SVGEGT. The CDR3 is made up of 15 amino acids. The V gene lost 6 bases and the J gene lost 4 bases, with 16 bases spanning the gap. The CDR3, as DNA: TGTGCCAGCAGCCTCGGGAGCCACTTTTACAATGAGCAGTTCTTC. It yields the protein CASSLGSHFYNEQFF.

This sequence joins TRBV29-1 and TRBJ2-7; 11 positions agree with TRBD2. This CDR3 spans 13 amino acids. CDR1 is SQVTM and CDR2 is ANQGSEA in the germline V gene. The junction had 5 bases not matched to a gene; V was cut back by 6 bases and J by 4 bases. CDR3 in amino acids: CSVRTSGLYEQYF. The CDR3 DNA follows: TGCAGCGTCCGGACTAGCGGGTTGTACGAGCAGTACTTC.

This chain joins TRBV10-3 and TRBJ1-1; the match to TRBD1 covers 8 bases. Per the germline V gene, CDR1 is ENHRY and CDR2 is SYGVKD. The V and J ends lost 8 bases and 4 bases, in that order; junction bases with no gene match: 9. The CDR3 sequence is 14 residues long. CDR3 DNA sequence: TGTGCCATCGGGGGGCGAGACAGGGGCACTGAAGCTTTCTTT. Translated: CAIGGRDRGTEAFF.

The chain joins TRBV7-2 to TRBJ1-3; D is uncertain. V was shortened by 4 bases and J by 4 bases, with 14 bases between the two germline ends. Germline lookup yields CDR1 SGHTA and CDR2 FQGNSA. The CDR3 totals 15 residues. The CDR3 protein is CASSSVLSTGNTIYF. CDR3 nucleotides: TGTGCCAGCAGCTCGGTGTTGAGTACGGGAAACACCATATATTTT. The whole variable domain, remainder taken from reference TRBV7-2 and TRBJ1-3, is GAGVSQSPSNKVTEKGKDVELRCDPISGHTALYWYRQSLGQGLEFLIYFQGNSAPDKSGLPSDRFSAERTGGSVSTLTIQRTQQEDSAVYLCASSSVLSTGNTIYFGEGSWLTVV.

This clone is a singleton in its sample. Here the CDR3 DNA reads TGTGCCAGCAGCGAGTGGACAGACTATGGCTACACCTTC. It is translated as CASSEWTDYGYTF. The chain is built from TRBV9 and TRBJ1-2; D is perhaps TRBD1 (6 bases). V was pared by 3 bases and J by 3 bases, with 9 bases between. The CDR3 runs 13 residues. The germline gives CDR1 SGDLS, CDR2 YYNGEE.

The chain links TRBV10-3 to TRBJ1-2; TRBD1 matches at 9 bases. Germline V gives CDR1 ENHRY, CDR2 SYGVKD. The CDR3 has 15 residues. The junction had 7 bases not matched to a gene; V was cut back by 0 bases and J by 8 bases. The CDR3: CAISESKGQGGGYTF. CDR3 DNA: TGTGCCATCAGTGAGTCAAAGGGACAGGGTGGCGGCTACACCTTC.

The genes are TRBV7-9 and TRBJ2-7; D possibly corresponds to TRBD2 (6 bases). The germline CDR1 and CDR2 sequences are SEHNR and FQNEAQ (reference sequence). The ends were cut back, 2 bases at V and 2 bases at J, with 13 bases in the middle. The CDR3 loop spans 15 amino acids. The CDR3 is CASSLYGGFPYEQYF. The CDR3 bases are TGTGCCAGCAGCTTATATGGAGGGTTCCCCTACGAGCAGTACTTC.

This clone was found many times. This chain connects TRBV5-6 to TRBJ2-7, with a possible D match to TRBD2 (5 bases). V lost 4 bases and J 4 bases, leaving 12 bases between the germline ends. Germline CDR1 and CDR2: SGHDT and YYEEEE. The CDR3 sequence is 13 residues long. CDR3 protein: CASSTPDLYEQYF. CDR3 in DNA: TGTGCCAGCAGCACCCCGGACTTATACGAGCAGTACTTC.

The DNA for the CDR3 is TGCGCCAGCAGCTTGGAAGCCCGCTCCTACGAGCAGTACTTC. Protein sequence: CASSLEARSYEQYF. V is TRBV5-1 and J is TRBJ2-7, with no clear D. Deletions cut 0 bases from V and 0 bases from J, with 7 bases between. Germline CDR1 reads SGHRS; CDR2 reads YFSETQ. This CDR3 comprises 14 residues.

The table lists this clone with a count of one. The CDR3 nucleotides read TGTGCCAGTAGTCCGCCCACAGGGCCCGAGCAGTTCTTC. It yields the protein CASSPPTGPEQFF. The chain has TRBV19 and TRBJ2-1; a weak D match, TRBD1 (6 bases). The CDR3 totals 13 residues. With 5 bases removed from V and 10 bases from J, the gap between germline ends came to 15 bases. The germline gives CDR1 LNHDA, CDR2 SQIVND (reference sequence).

The genes are TRBV5-6 and TRBJ1-1; perhaps TRBD1 as D (5 bases). The V and J ends lost 1 base and 0 bases respectively, with 19 bases between them. CDR1 and CDR2 (germline): SGHDT, YYEEEE. The CDR3 is made up of 18 amino acids. The CDR3 region is CASSLPLAGAGMNTEAFF. DNA of the CDR3: TGTGCCAGCAGCTTGCCCTTGGCCGGGGCGGGGATGAACACTGAAGCTTTCTTT.

The rearrangement joins TRBV19 to TRBJ1-2; 8 positions agree with TRBD1. This CDR3 comprises 16 residues. V was clipped by 1 base and J by 4 bases; unmatched bases: 8. Germline V lookup: CDR1 LNHDA, CDR2 SQIVND (reference sequence). The CDR3 here is CASSIGDRRGGYGYTF. Written as DNA, the CDR3 is TGTGCCAGTAGTATAGGGGACAGGCGCGGCGGCTATGGCTACACCTTC.

V and J are TRBV27 and TRBJ2-7, with TRBD1 identical over 10 bases. V shed 8 bases and J 6 bases; nucleotides not matched to a gene: 10. The germline gives CDR1 MNHEY, CDR2 SMNVEV (reference sequence). The CDR3 sequence is 14 residues long. CDR3 residues: CASGTGARIREQYF. The CDR3 nucleotides are TGTGCCAGCGGGACAGGGGCTCGGATCCGCGAGCAGTACTTC.

This chain connects TRBV4-3 to TRBJ2-6; 7 bases agree with TRBD1. Germline CDR1 is LGHNA and CDR2 is YSLEER. The CDR3 has 20 residues. The trim removed 0 bases at V and 1 base at J, leaving 12 bases unmatched. For the CDR3, the DNA is TGCGCCAGCAGCCAAGATAGGATGGTCAGGGGGTTTTCTGGGGCCAACGTCCTGACTTTC. Encoded protein: CASSQDRMVRGFSGANVLTF.

J is TRBJ1-3 and V is TRBV21-1; the table calls TRBD1, which could not be checked here. TRBV21-1 is designated a pseudogene. The CDR3 has 16 amino acids. CDR3 protein: CASSKARDKRGNTIYF. The CDR3, as DNA: TGTGCCAGCAGCAAAGCGAGGGACAAACGTGGAAACACCATATATTTT.

The chain recombines TRBV21-1 with TRBJ2-4; the table's D call, TRBD2, has no DNA check behind it. TRBV21-1 is shown as a pseudogene. The CDR3 spans 17 residues. This CDR3 reads CASRPKLATARKNIQYF. The CDR3 region has the DNA TGTGCCAGCAGACCAAAACTAGCTACAGCAAGGAAAAACATTCAGTACTTC.

The genes are TRBV7-3 and TRBJ1-2; 8 bases align to TRBD1. CDR1 SGHTA and CDR2 FQGTGA come from the germline V gene. V dropped 5 bases and J dropped 11; count of bases not matched to a gene: 10. The CDR3 runs 13 residues. The CDR3 reads CASSLHAGQGYTF. The CDR3 DNA reads TGTGCCAGCAGCCTACATGCCGGACAGGGTTACACCTTC.

The rearrangement links TRBV9 to TRBJ2-2; TRBD2 matches 11 bases. Germline assignment: CDR1 SGDLS and CDR2 YYNGEE. The CDR3 length is 18 residues. With 0 bases clipped from V and 7 bases from J, the junction kept 11 bases outside the gene matches. Here the CDR3 reads CASSVATSGGLFGGELFF. CDR3 bases: TGTGCCAGCAGCGTAGCTACTAGCGGGGGACTTTTCGGCGGGGAGCTGTTTTTT.